This TCR beta chain was recovered during a study of cytomegalovirus exposure and HLA in healthy donors. Study-level information: The 90 to 150 validation repertoires, a later analysis reported, used the same platform as the 700 or so repertoires from the first cohort.

Study-level results: TCR beta chains numbering under 200 were designated cytomegalovirus-associated. Across donors, most TCRs were seen rarely, yet some public ones were widespread.

The V and J ends lost 6 bases and 0 bases, in that order; junction bases with no gene match: 6. The CDR3 runs to 15 residues. The V gene's germline CDR1 is MNHEY and CDR2 SMNVEV (reference sequence). Sequenced by immunoSEQ multiplex PCR; TCRdb stores in-frame clones only, minus some. The sample has hundreds of thousands of clones; more than 75% are singletons. A note on this clone: Its antigen is still unknown.

Separation from the approximately 720-subject first cohort characterized the roughly 120-subject validation cohort, to which the donors belonged. The receptor comes from a man aged 18 to 29 in good health and CMV-seropositive. The V gene is TRBV27, the J gene TRBJ2-3; TRBD2 agrees at 7 bases. The sequenced sample consisted of PBMCs. CDR3 region: CASSFGGGSTDTQYF. The CDR3 coding sequence is TGTGCCAGCAGCTTTGGGGGGGGAAGCACAGATACGCAGTATTTT.